This T cell receptor beta chain was recorded in a study of CD8+CD57+ T cells in acquired aplastic anemia (dated by TCRdb to about 2018). For the study in its entirety: A mean of about 3.2 ug of DNA, ranging from about 0.19 to 27.4 ug, was extracted from sorted CD4+ and CD8+ cells. Mean read counts for healthy donor samples were some 10 million for CD4+ cells and roughly 12 million for CD8+ cells.

The sample holds many counts of this clonotype. It has no known antigen specificity. Base qualities are missing; no much larger clone stands one base away. There are 13 amino acids in the CDR3, from cysteine to phenylalanine inclusive. Kept here is only the CDR3 DNA, which spans 39 bases and is read in frame from base 1. CDR1 is given as LNHDA and CDR2 as SQIVND, both from the germline V gene (reference sequence). V is pared back by 3 bases and J by 5 bases, with 10 bases lying between the germline termini. In this study, sorted CD4+ and CD8+ T cells from the blood of healthy subjects and of severe aplastic anemia patients had their TCR repertoires deep-sequenced. Ficoll-Paque density gradient centrifugation was used to isolate peripheral blood mononuclear cells. CD4+ and CD8+ T cells were sorted by FACS or magnetic beads before DNA extraction. What the work shows at the level of the full study, not this receptor alone: Patients and healthy controls showed no significant difference in CD8+ Simpson's diversity (P=0.060). Although under 35 CD8+ CDR3 sequences were shared by patients and controls, these sequences appeared highly expressed in patients and within the immunodominant clones of patients.

Genomic DNA served as template for TCR beta VDJ combination and CDR3 sequence profiling. An Illumina HiSeq 2000 was used for TCR repertoire sequencing. In the authors' own workflow: TRBV/TRBJ rearrangement plots, CDR3 size and DJ length profiles, and Simpson's diversity index were used to assess repertoires. The most abundant DNA sequence in the deep sequencing data was defined as the immunodominant clone. CDR3 amino acid sequences were screened for sharing across subjects and compared with published repertoires and the VDJdb database. The raw public reads went through TCRdb reprocessing: fastp at Q25, MiXCR clone calling, in-frame beta chains kept. One record per CDR3 amino acid sequence lists the most common genes and DNA. None of the V and J calls come from the authors' own analysis; TCRdb made them. This sample gives 200,000 to 250,000 distinct CDR3 sequences in total; 30% to 40% of them show up just once. Clones ranked in the top ten supply 1% to 1.3% of the sample.

The TCR originated in a human donor in good health, serving as a control. This chain is built from TRBV19 and TRBJ2-5; no confident D gene assignment can be made. The source material was sorted CD4+, CD8+, or CD8+CD57+ T cells (not recorded which) from PBMCs. The nucleotides are TGTGCCAGTAGTATTTGGGGTGGGGAGACCCAGTACTTC. Translated, it gives CASSIWGGETQYF.